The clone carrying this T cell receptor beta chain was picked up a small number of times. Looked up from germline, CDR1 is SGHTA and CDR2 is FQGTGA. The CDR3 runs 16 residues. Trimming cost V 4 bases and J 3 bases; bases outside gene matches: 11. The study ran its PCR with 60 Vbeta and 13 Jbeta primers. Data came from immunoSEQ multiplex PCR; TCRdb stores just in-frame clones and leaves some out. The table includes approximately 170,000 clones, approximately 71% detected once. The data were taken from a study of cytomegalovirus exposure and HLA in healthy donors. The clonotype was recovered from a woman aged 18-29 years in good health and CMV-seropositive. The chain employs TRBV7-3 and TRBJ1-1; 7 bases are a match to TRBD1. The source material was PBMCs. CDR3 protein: CASSSAIGTEYTEAFF. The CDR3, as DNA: TGTGCCAGCAGCTCGGCGATAGGGACAGAGTACACTGAAGCTTTCTTT.